This TCR beta chain was captured by sequencing in a study of CD8 T cells in ankylosing spondylitis (dated by TCRdb to 2017 to 2019). With respect to the entire study: To find TCR variants linked to disease, the study profiled T cell receptor beta repertoires in ankylosing spondylitis patients and healthy donors. In total, the full study cohort was made up of over a hundred healthy donors and 25 to 30 ankylosing spondylitis patients. Samples of peripheral blood were taken, and for ankylosing spondylitis patients, synovial fluid was collected as well.

General study outcomes and caveats: Significant enrichment of the disease-linked clones was reported in matched synovial fluid samples from ankylosing spondylitis patients. In peripheral blood, the disease-linked clones were found at relatively low frequencies and had a CD8+ phenotype. A TCR beta motif made up of several highly homologous amino acid variants appeared to be characteristic of blood from ankylosing spondylitis patients. Some motif variants were previously reported in synovial fluid and blood of reactive arthritis patients, suggesting common disease-initiation mechanisms.

The CDR3 sequence holds 17 residues, the cysteine and phenylalanine included. Just CDR3 DNA is preserved here, 51 bases in frame from base 1. CDR1 DFQATT and CDR2 SNEGSKA were looked up in the germline V gene (reference sequence). V loses 1 base of germline sequence and J loses 5 bases, and the interval between the two ends is 23 bases. Ten or more counts support this clonotype. Its specific antigen is unknown. Base-call qualities are not available, and no considerably larger clone is one nucleotide away. The reads were generated on an Illumina HiSeq 2500. Quantitative 5'-RACE with molecular barcodes was the method used to prepare the TCR beta libraries. Regarding the original processing steps: A new computational method, built on a probabilistic model of VDJ rearrangement, was used to identify disease-linked TCR variants. Using fastp at Q25 and MiXCR, TCRdb reprocessed the public reads and kept productive beta chains. Records with the same CDR3 protein are collapsed into one entry carrying the most frequent genes and DNA. TCRdb, not the authors, supplied the V and J calls. This sample comprises around 220,000 distinct CDR3 sequences, over 9.5% of them detected only once. The ten biggest clones cover roughly a fifth of the sample.

The sample consisted of blood, either unsorted or a sorted T cell fraction (not recorded which). The rearrangement joined TRBV20-1 to TRBJ2-5; tentative D gene TRBD2, with 6 bases matching. This clonotype was obtained from a male donor with ankylosing spondylitis or in good health (not recorded which). Here is the DNA: TGCAGTGCTAGAGCGCAGTTTTTAACGGGGGTAGTTGAGACCCAGTACTTC. It codes for CSARAQFLTGVVETQYF.